A selection of T cell receptor beta chains follows, all from one sample in a study of T cell repertoires in cytomegalovirus infection. MiXCR was run by TCRdb on the reads, yielding one entry per CDR3 protein. The sample comprises approximately 750,000 distinct CDR3 sequences, 35% of which are singletons, and more than 2.5% rests with the top ten. What was sequenced was PBMCs. These receptor sequences come from a human donor in good health (CMV status not recorded). Some clones in this sample may be carry-over from other donors' samples. The conserved cysteine and the conserved F or W are not part of the CDR3 here. A D gene is named only where the DNA matches it firmly. The size field is filled for only some rows; it gives once, few, many or a size class.

>TRBV5-4|TRBD2|few
ASYPRGVNNEQF
>TRBV6-6|-|-
ASSPEAGSSYNSPLH
>TRBV20-1|TRBD2|few
SAIQTGGQFDSDTQY
>TRBV27|TRBD1|-
ASRGGLGDIQY
>TRBV28|-|-
ASSLLHASNYGYT
>TRBV12-3/TRBV12-4|-|-
ASSSSVSGNTIY
>TRBV12-3/TRBV12-4|TRBD1|few
ASSLDREGYT
>TRBV18|-|-
ASSRARDYEQY
>TRBV4-1|-|-
ASSDLRGGSRNTEAF
>TRBV20-1|TRBD1|few
SARFAGGDGYT
>TRBV11-3|TRBD1|-
ASSSRTGPTHEAF
>TRBV7-8|-|many
ASSLGRLGVGGYT
>TRBV7-3|-|many
ASSINPGRDGYT
>TRBV7-9|-|-
ASSLGNQPKH
>TRBV7-2|TRBD2|few
ASSLVTSGRPGELF
>TRBV27|-|-
ASSSLRGVLVYT
>TRBV12-3/TRBV12-4|-|-
ASSLVPAGPLYEQY
>TRBV7-2|-|few
ASSLGNLGQTLF
>TRBV7-6|-|many
ASSLDDGMNTEAF
>TRBV7-9|-|few
ASSSGATNEKLF
>TRBV7-2|-|many
ASSPAGSYEQY
>TRBV5-1|TRBD1|-
ASTSKTGGNNEQF
>TRBV6-1|-|-
ASQERGFYNEQF
>TRBV7-2|TRBD2|few
ASSLLGLTNTGELF
>TRBV4-1|TRBD1|-
ASSQVGGTAHQPQH
>TRBV4-1|-|-
ASSQGSTFMGNTEAF
>TRBV28|TRBD2|-
ASNGGRTYEQY
>TRBV7-3|-|-
ASSLYLWDTTQY
>TRBV7-8|TRBD1|few
ASRGDSVGRTIY
>TRBV18|TRBD1|few
ASSGFAGQGRGNQPQH
>TRBV6-6|-|-
ASNLLGQRSNQPQH